This T cell receptor (beta chain) stems from a study of cytomegalovirus exposure and HLA in healthy donors. Study results and caveats: Altogether, 150 to 200 TCR beta chains were recorded as cytomegalovirus-associated.

CDR1 ENHRY and CDR2 SYGVKD come from the germline V gene. The V and J ends lost 5 bases and 8 bases respectively, with 16 bases between them. There are 14 residues in the CDR3. 60 Vbeta and 13 Jbeta primers were used in PCR. TCRdb's copy holds only in-frame clones and misses some; the assay was immunoSEQ multiplex PCR. The table lists under 300,000 clones, approximately 82% of them singletons. This clone turned up a few times. What it binds is unknown. The clonotype was recovered from a woman in her sixties or seventies in good health and CMV-seropositive. The J gene is TRBJ2-1, the V gene TRBV10-3; D possibly corresponds to TRBD1 (6 bases). Sample: PBMCs. The CDR3 coding sequence is TGTGCCATCAGTATATCCGGGACACTGTATGAGCAGTTCTTC. This gives the protein CAISISGTLYEQFF.